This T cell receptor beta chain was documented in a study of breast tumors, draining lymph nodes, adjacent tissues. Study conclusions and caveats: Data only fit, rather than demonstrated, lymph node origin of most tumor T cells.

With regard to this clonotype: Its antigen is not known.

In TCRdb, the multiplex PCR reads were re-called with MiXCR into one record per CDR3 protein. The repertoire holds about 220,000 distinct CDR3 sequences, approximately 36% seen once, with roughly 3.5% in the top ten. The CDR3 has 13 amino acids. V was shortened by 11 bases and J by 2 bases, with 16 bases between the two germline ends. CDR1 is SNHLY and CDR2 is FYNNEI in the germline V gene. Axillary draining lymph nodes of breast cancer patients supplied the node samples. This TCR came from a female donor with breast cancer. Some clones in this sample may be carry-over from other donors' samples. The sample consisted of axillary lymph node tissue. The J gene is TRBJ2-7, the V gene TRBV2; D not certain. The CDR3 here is CAGKGSRTYEQYF. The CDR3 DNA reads TGTGCCGGCAAGGGATCTAGAACCTACGAGCAGTACTTC.